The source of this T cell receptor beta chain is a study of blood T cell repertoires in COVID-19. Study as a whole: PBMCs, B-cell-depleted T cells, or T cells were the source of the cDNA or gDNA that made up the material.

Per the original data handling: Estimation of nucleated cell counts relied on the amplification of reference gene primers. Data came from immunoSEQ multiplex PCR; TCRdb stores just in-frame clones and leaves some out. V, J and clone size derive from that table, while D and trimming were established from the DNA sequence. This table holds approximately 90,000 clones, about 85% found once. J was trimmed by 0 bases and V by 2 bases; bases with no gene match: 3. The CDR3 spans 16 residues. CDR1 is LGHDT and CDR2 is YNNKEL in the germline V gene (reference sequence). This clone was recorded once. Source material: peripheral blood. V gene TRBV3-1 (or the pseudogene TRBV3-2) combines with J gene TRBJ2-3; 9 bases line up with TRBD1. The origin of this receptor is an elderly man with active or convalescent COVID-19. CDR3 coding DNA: TGTGCCAGCAGCCAACCTGGGACAGGGAGCACAGATACGCAGTATTTT. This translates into CASSQPGTGSTDTQYF.